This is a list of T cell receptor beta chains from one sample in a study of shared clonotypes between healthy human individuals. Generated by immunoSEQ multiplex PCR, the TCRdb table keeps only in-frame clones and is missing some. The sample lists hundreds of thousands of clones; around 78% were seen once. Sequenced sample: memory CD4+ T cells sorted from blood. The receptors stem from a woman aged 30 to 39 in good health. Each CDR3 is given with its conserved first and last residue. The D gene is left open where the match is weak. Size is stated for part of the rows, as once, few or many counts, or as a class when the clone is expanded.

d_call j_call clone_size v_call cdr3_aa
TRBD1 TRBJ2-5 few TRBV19 CASSTQGADETQYF
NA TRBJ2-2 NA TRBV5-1 CASSLGLPTNTGELFF
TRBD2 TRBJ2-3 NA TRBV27 CASSLWGTIGDTQYF
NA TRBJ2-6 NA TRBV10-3 CAIGVPSGANVLTF
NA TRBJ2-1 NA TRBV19 CASSVGGGGHEQFF
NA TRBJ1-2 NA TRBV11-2 CASSAGVSNYGYTF
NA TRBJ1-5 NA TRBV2 CASSGSGISNQPQHF
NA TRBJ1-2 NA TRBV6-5 CASRTTGSGGYTF
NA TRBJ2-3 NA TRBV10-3 CAISDRAGASTDTQYF
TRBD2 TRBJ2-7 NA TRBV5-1 CASSLDASGSYEQYF
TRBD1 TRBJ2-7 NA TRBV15 CATSRDPLGQGASYEQYF
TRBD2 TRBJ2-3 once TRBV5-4 CASSRGAGEFTDTQYF
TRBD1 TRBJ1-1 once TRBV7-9 CASSLVQGGEAFF
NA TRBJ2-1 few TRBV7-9 CASSSGSLGYNEQFF
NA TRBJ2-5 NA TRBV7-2 CASSLTGVRQETQYF
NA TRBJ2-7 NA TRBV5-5 CASSQRPIDHYEQYF
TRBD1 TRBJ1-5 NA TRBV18 CASSPRQGYNQPQHF
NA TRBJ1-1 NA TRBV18 CASSTTENTEAFF
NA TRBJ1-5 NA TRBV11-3 CASSPRGSRWPQHF
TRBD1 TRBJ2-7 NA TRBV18 CASSQPGQGAHEQYF
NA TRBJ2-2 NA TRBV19 CASTPGSANTGELFF
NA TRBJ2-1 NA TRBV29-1 CSVEGGGTHEQFF
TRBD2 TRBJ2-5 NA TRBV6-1 CASSESLAGETQYF
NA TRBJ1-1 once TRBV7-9 CASSLSTSYTEAFF
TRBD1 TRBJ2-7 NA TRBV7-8 CASSLARQGLEQYF
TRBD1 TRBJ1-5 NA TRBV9 CASSVGTGYNQPQHF
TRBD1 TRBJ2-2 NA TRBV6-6 CASSRAGTGNTGELFF
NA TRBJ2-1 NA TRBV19 CASSTHRESGLGEQFF
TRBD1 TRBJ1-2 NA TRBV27 CASSRGQATNYGYTF
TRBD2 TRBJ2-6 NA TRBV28 CASTSGAPLSGANVLTF
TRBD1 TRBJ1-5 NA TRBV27 CASSYRGPNQPQHF
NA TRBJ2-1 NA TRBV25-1 CASSPTRGDEQFF
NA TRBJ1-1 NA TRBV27 CASSFFRDTEAFF
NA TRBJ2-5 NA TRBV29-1 CSVERVAAQETQYF
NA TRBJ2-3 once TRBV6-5 CASSKPQDTQYF
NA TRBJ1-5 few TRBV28 CASSLSGLANQPQHF
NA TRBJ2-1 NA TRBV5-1 CASSSRRDRYYNEQFF
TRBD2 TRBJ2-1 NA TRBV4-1 CASSQPLAGTYNEQFF
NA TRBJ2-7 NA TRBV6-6 CASTISGTSYEQYF
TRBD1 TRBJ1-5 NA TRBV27 CASSEGTATNQPQHF
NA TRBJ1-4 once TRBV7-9 CASSLPARAEKLFF
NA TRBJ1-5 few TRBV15 CATSRDGGRGHSNQPQHF
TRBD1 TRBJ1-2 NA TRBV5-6 CASSLPRQGTYGYTF
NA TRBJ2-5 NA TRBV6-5 CASTYGETQYF
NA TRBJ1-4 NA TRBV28 CASSWAQPGNEKLFF
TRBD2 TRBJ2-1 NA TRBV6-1 CASSLAGGMNEQFF
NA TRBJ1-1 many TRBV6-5 CASSRDLGNAEAFF
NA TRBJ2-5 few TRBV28 CASSPLDSQETQYF
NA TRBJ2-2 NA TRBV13 CASSLSRAYTGELFF
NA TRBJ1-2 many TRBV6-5 CASSRTGGGYTF